The next 21 T cell receptor beta chains were all read from a single sample in a study of T cells after yellow fever vaccination. TCRdb redid the calling of the 5' RACE reads with MiXCR, one entry per CDR3 protein. The data hold just under 600,000 distinct CDR3 sequences, with roughly 14% observed a single time. Sequences were derived from PBMCs, sampled on the day of the yellow fever booster vaccination. These receptors all come from a man in his thirties or forties who received the YFV17D yellow fever vaccine.

The gene calls are TRBV4-2 and TRBJ2-2, with 9 bases that match TRBD1. Germline V gives CDR1 LGHNA, CDR2 YNFKEQ. This CDR3 is built from 14 residues. V was clipped by 3 bases and J by 6 bases; unmatched bases: 2. CDR3 DNA: TGTGCCAGCAGCCATGACAGGGGGGCCGGGGAGCTGTTTTTT. This codes for CASSHDRGAGELFF.

This clonotype was detected ten times or more. The chain carries TRBV4-3 and TRBJ2-1; TRBD1 or TRBD2 may be the D gene (5 bases each). The CDR3 contains 15 residues. Trimming removed 3 bases from V and 0 bases from J, with 9 bases in between. Per the germline V gene, CDR1 is LGHNA and CDR2 is YSLEER. The CDR3 bases are TGCGCCAGCAGCCAGGGGGATGCCTCCTACAATGAGCAGTTCTTC. Translating gives CASSQGDASYNEQFF.

This chain connects TRBV7-8 to TRBJ2-5; 7 bases map to TRBD1. The CDR3 length is 15 residues. CDR1 and CDR2 from the germline V gene are SGHVS and FQNEAQ. Trimming at V came to 5 bases and at J to 1 base, leaving 7 bases not matched to a gene. The CDR3 spells CASSERTGTQETQYF. Written as DNA, the CDR3 is TGTGCCAGCAGCGAACGGACAGGAACCCAAGAGACCCAGTACTTC.

This clonotype appeared once. The junction departs from the called germline gene at one end, perhaps through a read error. This chain joins TRBV11-1 and TRBJ2-5; D ambiguous. Germline lookup yields CDR1 SGHAT and CDR2 FQDESV (reference sequence). This CDR3 comprises 14 residues. The CDR3 protein is CASRPRRNQESQYF. In nucleotides, the CDR3 is TGTGCCAGCAGGCCCAGGCGGAATCAAGAGAGCCAGTACTTC.

The V gene is TRBV5-4, the J gene TRBJ2-7, with D perhaps matching TRBD2 (5 bases). With 4 bases removed from V and 2 bases from J, the gap between germline ends came to 19 bases. Germline V gives CDR1 SGHNT, CDR2 YYREEE (reference sequence). The CDR3 contains 16 residues. DNA of the CDR3: TGTGCCAGCAGCCCTGGAGGAGGAGGCAACGCCTACGAGCAGTACTTC. Translation gives CASSPGGGGNAYEQYF. The full variable domain, completed using reference TRBV5-4 and TRBJ2-7, is ETGVTQSPTHLIKTRGQQVTLRCSSQSGHNTVSWYQQALGQGPQFIFQYYREEENGRGNFPPRFSGLQFPNYSSELNVNALELDDSALYLCASSPGGGGNAYEQYFGPGTRLTVT.

This clonotype has a handful of counts. The V call is TRBV12-3 or TRBV12-4, the J call TRBJ2-5, with TRBD2 matching 7 bases. V gave up 3 bases and J gave up 5 bases; unmatched junction bases: 6. This CDR3 contains 14 residues. CDR3 coding DNA: TGTGCCAGCAGTTTTGTCCCAGCGGGGGAGACCCAGTACTTC. It is translated as CASSFVPAGETQYF.

This clonotype was detected ten times or more. V and J are TRBV12-3 or TRBV12-4 and TRBJ2-7; 12 bases match TRBD2. V shed 6 bases and J 2 bases; nucleotides not matched to a gene: 2. The CDR3 runs to 14 residues. DNA of the CDR3: TGTGCCAGCAGGACTAGCGGGAGCCCCTACGAGCAGTACTTC. Protein: CASRTSGSPYEQYF.

This clonotype came up a few times. This chain links TRBV27 with TRBJ2-7, with TRBD1 identical over 7 bases. The germline CDR1 and CDR2 sequences are MNHEY and SMNVEV (reference sequence). The CDR3 is 15 amino acids. The J segment lost 6 bases and the V segment lost 3 bases, leaving 11 bases of the junction unmatched. The DNA for the CDR3 is TGTGCCAGCAGTTTCGATGGGACAGTCCCGCGCGAGCAGTACTTC. It encodes CASSFDGTVPREQYF.

CDR3 sequence (DNA): TGTGCCATCAGGAGGGGAGAGGGGAAAAGCTACGAGCAGTACTTC. It codes for CAIRRGEGKSYEQYF. J is TRBJ2-7 and V is TRBV10-3; perhaps D is TRBD1 or TRBD2 (5 bases each). CDR3 length: 15 residues. The ends were cut back, 6 bases at V and 3 bases at J, with 18 bases in the middle. Germline assignment: CDR1 ENHRY and CDR2 SYGVKD.

This clonotype was counted between two and nine times. DNA for the CDR3: TGTGCCAGCAGCTTGGGGGACAGGGCTGAAGCTTTCTTT. Translation gives CASSLGDRAEAFF. The V call is TRBV5-5, the J call TRBJ1-1; TRBD1 matches 9 bases. Germline V gene lookup returns CDR1 SGHKS and CDR2 YYEKEE (reference sequence). V lost 0 bases and J lost 6; bases outside the gene matches: 0. This CDR3 is 13 amino acids long.

This clonotype appeared a few times. J is TRBJ2-6 and V is TRBV19; D is uncertain. Trimming shortened V by 3 bases and J by 2 bases, and 5 bases separated the two germline ends. Germline values: CDR1 LNHDA, CDR2 SQIVND (reference sequence). The CDR3 is made up of 14 amino acids. The CDR3 nucleotides read TGTGCCAGTAGTATCCATGCTGGGGCCAACGTCCTGACTTTC. This encodes CASSIHAGANVLTF.

This clonotype was seen more than once but under ten times. The chain recombines TRBV7-8 with TRBJ2-3; 12 bases are shared with TRBD2. J lost 0 bases, V lost 1 base, and 11 bases had no gene match. Germline loops: CDR1 SGHVS, CDR2 FQNEAQ. This CDR3 region has 20 residues. The CDR3 bases are TGTGCCAGCAGCTTAGGAGCCACTAGCGGGAGGATCTCTAGCACAGATACGCAGTATTTT. Translated, it gives CASSLGATSGRISSTDTQYF. The entire variable domain, with the rest obtained from reference TRBV7-8 and TRBJ2-3, is as follows: GAGVSQSPRYKVAKRGQDVALRCDPISGHVSLFWYQQALGQGPEFLTYFQNEAQLDKSGLPSDRFFAERPEGSVSTLKIQRTQQEDSAVYLCASSLGATSGRISSTDTQYFGPGTRLTVL.

Many counts were recorded for this clonotype. J is TRBJ2-5 and V is TRBV6-5; no clear D gene. The CDR3 covers 15 residues. V was trimmed by 2 bases and J by 5 bases, leaving 15 bases between them. The germline V gene encodes CDR1 MNHEY and CDR2 SVGAGI. The CDR3 here is CASSYVLDSKETQYF. The CDR3 DNA is TGTGCCAGCAGTTACGTTCTTGACTCGAAGGAGACCCAGTACTTC.

This clonotype has ten or more counts. The genes are TRBV28 and TRBJ2-3; D not resolved. The CDR3 contains 12 residues. Germline CDR1 is MDHEN and CDR2 is SYDVKM. V was cut by 3 bases and J by 4 bases, with 5 bases left in between. The CDR3 spells CASSLSSDTQYF. The CDR3 bases are TGTGCCAGCAGTTTGAGTTCAGATACGCAGTATTTT.

The table lists this clonotype with many counts. CDR3 nucleotide sequence: TGTGCCAGCAGCCCTGGAAGCCCGAGAAGCAATCAGCCCCAGCATTTT. Protein: CASSPGSPRSNQPQHF. The chain combines TRBV28 with TRBJ1-5; the D is unclear. In germline, CDR1 is MDHEN, CDR2 SYDVKM. This CDR3 comprises 16 residues. The germline V and J ends were trimmed by 6 bases and 1 base, with 16 bases remaining between them.

This clonotype was seen a few times. J is TRBJ2-5 and V is TRBV7-2; D is perhaps TRBD1 (5 bases). In germline, CDR1 is SGHTA, CDR2 FQGNSA. The CDR3 spans 14 residues. V lost 5 bases and J lost 5, with 15 bases in between. DNA of the CDR3: TGTGCCAGCAGCCAGGACGGCCCAGGGGAGACCCAGTACTTC. Protein: CASSQDGPGETQYF.

This clonotype was observed a handful of times. The chain recombines TRBV25-1 with TRBJ2-1, with TRBD2 identical over 10 bases. V gave up 2 bases and J gave up 10 bases; unmatched junction bases: 2. CDR1 is MGHDK and CDR2 is SYGVNS in the germline V gene. The CDR3 contains 13 residues. CDR3 nucleotides: TGTGCCAGCAGTGAACTAGCGGGAGTGGAGCAGTTCTTC. It is translated as CASSELAGVEQFF.

The chain recombines TRBV6-1 with TRBJ2-7, with 11 bases lining up with TRBD2. The CDR3 has 17 residues. Germline values: CDR1 MNHNS, CDR2 SASEGT. Germline trimming cut 6 bases from V and 3 bases from J; bases unmatched to any gene: 13. The CDR3 loop is CASRPGLAASNVYEQYF. The CDR3 nucleotides read TGTGCCAGCAGGCCGGGACTAGCGGCATCAAACGTCTACGAGCAGTACTTC.

V gene TRBV5-4 combines with J gene TRBJ1-1, with a possible D match to TRBD1 (5 bases). Trimming removed 0 bases at V and 1 base at J, with 10 bases between. The CDR3 has 15 amino acids. In germline, CDR1 is SGHNT, CDR2 YYREEE (reference sequence). CDR3: CASSLDRPTNTEAFF. The CDR3 DNA follows: TGTGCCAGCAGCTTGGACAGGCCTACGAACACTGAAGCTTTCTTT.

The chain joins TRBV12-3 or TRBV12-4 to TRBJ2-1; a weak D match, TRBD1 (5 bases). The CDR3 spans 14 residues. V was trimmed by 3 bases and J by 8 bases, leaving 14 bases between them. The CDR3 region has the DNA TGTGCCAGCAGTTTCGGATCAGGGTGGCATGAGCAGTTCTTC. Translated: CASSFGSGWHEQFF.

The chain combines TRBV28 with TRBJ2-3, with TRBD2 matching over 8 bases. This CDR3 region has 14 residues. Germline CDR1 is MDHEN and CDR2 is SYDVKM. V gave up 8 bases and J gave up 3 bases; unmatched junction bases: 7. CDR3 sequence (DNA): TGTGCCAGCTATGCCGGGGGGGCGACAGATACGCAGTATTTT. It encodes CASYAGGATDTQYF.